The subject of this entry is one T cell receptor beta chain. The CDR3 is 15 amino acids. V trimming: 7 bases; J trimming: 5 bases; junction bases outside the gene matches: 10. From germline, CDR1 is WSHSY and CDR2 SAAADI. The entry originates in a study of blood T cell repertoires in COVID-19. Study information: Samples of COVID-19 (acute and convalescent) were obtained from the United States, Italy and Spain. T cells, B-cell-depleted T cells, or PBMCs provided the cDNA or gDNA that served as material.

The data were produced by immunoSEQ multiplex PCR, yet TCRdb's version contains in-frame clones alone and is incomplete. The data contain fewer than 100,000 clones, less than 90% of them singletons. The receptor comes from a man aged 55-75 years with acute or convalescent COVID-19. The chain has TRBV10-2 and TRBJ1-1; 10 bases align to TRBD1. The source material was peripheral blood. CDR3 nucleotides: TGCGCCAGCACCGCAAGGACAGGGGGTAGGACTGAAGCTTTCTTT. It encodes CASTARTGGRTEAFF.